These 7 T cell receptor beta chains originate from one sample sequenced in a study of blood T cell repertoires in COVID-19 (dated by TCRdb to the early 2020s). The library was made by the immunoSEQ multiplex PCR assay. TCRdb carries this immuneACCESS record with in-frame sequences only. Its versions omit some clonotypes, under half of them owing to an unresolved V gene in the studies checked, with the rest unexplained. This sample holds 250,000 to 300,000 clones; roughly 90% were observed only once. The ten largest clonotypes hold over 7.5% of the sample. The sample consisted of PBMCs or T cells enriched from blood (not recorded which). Receptors were obtained from a man aged 35 to 55 who had recovered from COVID-19.

This chain uses TRBV6-5 with TRBJ1-5, with D unclear. The CDR3 sequence is 16 residues long. V dropped 0 bases and J dropped 2 bases, with 11 bases sitting between them. CDR1 MNHEY and CDR2 SVGAGI come from the germline V gene. The CDR3 sequence: CASSYSRGVGNQPQHF. CDR3 nucleotide sequence: TGTGCCAGCAGTTACTCGCGGGGAGTTGGCAATCAGCCCCAGCATTTT.

The chain joins TRBV6-5 to TRBJ2-7, with D tentatively TRBD1 (6 bases). This CDR3 is 13 amino acids long. CDR1 and CDR2 (germline): MNHEY, SVGAGI. V lost 9 bases and J 3 bases, leaving 15 bases between the germline ends. The CDR3 nucleotides read TGTGCCAGTACTCAGGGGCGCGACTACGAGCAGTACTTC. This sequence encodes CASTQGRDYEQYF.

The gene calls are TRBV6-5 and TRBJ1-4; 7 bases are shared with TRBD1. This CDR3 has 14 residues. Germline assignment: CDR1 MNHEY and CDR2 SVGAGI. The V segment lost 6 bases and the J segment 1 base; nucleotides outside the gene matches: 2. The CDR3 reads CASRTGLTNEKLFF. The CDR3, as DNA: TGTGCCAGCAGGACAGGGTTAACTAATGAAAAACTGTTTTTT.

V gene TRBV29-1 combines with J gene TRBJ2-7, with a possible D match to TRBD1 (6 bases). The V and J ends lost 6 bases and 3 bases respectively, with 18 bases between them. The germline V gene has CDR1 SQVTM and CDR2 ANQGSEA. This CDR3 has 14 residues. For the CDR3, the DNA is TGCAGCGTGACCCGACCCTCGACAGGCTACGAGCAGTACTTC. Translating it yields CSVTRPSTGYEQYF.

The chain recombines TRBV7-9 with TRBJ2-7, with TRBD2 as a possible D gene (6 bases). Germline V CDR1 and CDR2: SEHNR, FQNEAQ (reference sequence). This CDR3 is 13 amino acids long. Trimming took off 5 bases at V and 2 bases at J, with 10 bases between the two ends. The CDR3 region has the DNA TGTGCCAGCAGCCCCGCGGGGCCCTACGAGCAGTACTTC. Its protein product is CASSPAGPYEQYF.

This chain links TRBV12-3 or TRBV12-4 with TRBJ2-7; 7 bases are shared with TRBD2. There are 13 residues in the CDR3. The ends lost 5 bases at V and 4 bases at J; junction bases unmatched: 5. The CDR3: CASSGGGMYEQYF. The CDR3 region has the DNA TGTGCCAGCAGTGGGGGGGGGATGTACGAGCAGTACTTC.

J is TRBJ2-2 and V is TRBV7-2; 8 nucleotides match TRBD1. Germline CDR1 SGHTA, CDR2 FQGNSA. The CDR3 sequence is 15 residues long. V trimming: 1 base; J trimming: 7 bases; junction bases outside the gene matches: 5. The CDR3 DNA is TGTGCCAGCAGCTTAGGACAGGGGAGTGTCGGGGAGCTGTTTTTT. Residues: CASSLGQGSVGELFF.